This T cell receptor beta chain emerged from a study of PD-L1 blockade in urothelial cancer. Overall study: T cells were recovered from blood samples at a median of roughly 130,000.

The time point: peripheral blood 6 weeks after treatment start. After removal of 5 bases from V and 11 bases from J, the junction contained 18 bases not matched to a gene. The CDR3 runs 15 residues. Germline V lookup: CDR1 LNHDA, CDR2 SQIVND (reference sequence). PCRs were each spiked with synthetic TCR analog templates. Using immunoSEQ multiplex PCR, the repertoire was profiled, and TCRdb retains in-frame clones only, with some absent. Among approximately 30,000 clones listed, roughly nine tenths were seen once. The specimen comprised PBMCs, sampled around atezolizumab (anti-PD-L1) treatment. The receptor was derived from a man at least 80 years old with urothelial cancer. The chain combines TRBV19 with TRBJ2-7, with 7 bases aligning to TRBD2. CDR3 coding DNA: TGTGCCAGTAGTTCAACGGGGGAGGGCCGGAGTTTTAAGTACTTC. It is translated as CASSSTGEGRSFKYF.